This T cell receptor beta chain comes out of a study of low-dose radiotherapy and immunotherapy resistance in tumors. This clonotype was seen many times. The germline V gene encodes CDR1 SGHRS and CDR2 YFSETQ. CDR3 length: 14 amino acids. V was clipped by 0 bases and J by 2 bases, with 8 bases between them. Priming of first-strand cDNA relied on TRAV- and TRBV-specific primers (covering alpha and beta chains). The authors amplified TCRs for about 20 PCR cycles with a constant-region primer and a V-primer adapter. TCRdb passed the reads through MiXCR, listing each CDR3 protein once. The table shows roughly 76,000 distinct CDR3 sequences, with about 20% occurring only once. This sample's time point: before trial treatment.

J is TRBJ1-1 and V is TRBV5-1; D is uncertain. The sequence was collected from a male donor with prostate cancer. This specimen consisted of PBMCs, obtained before treatment. This CDR3 is CASSLDPGNTEAFF. The CDR3 nucleotides read TGCGCCAGCAGCTTGGATCCAGGAAACACTGAAGCTTTCTTT.